Presented here are 21 T cell receptor beta chains from one specimen sequenced in a study of cytomegalovirus exposure and HLA in healthy donors. It was with 60 Vbeta and 13 Jbeta primers that the PCR ran. The repertoire was sequenced with immunoSEQ multiplex PCR; TCRdb's copy has only in-frame clones and lacks some. The sample shows about 150,000 clones, roughly 80% of them seen only once. The material sequenced was PBMCs. The receptors come from a male donor in good health and CMV-seronegative.

J is TRBJ1-5 and V is TRBV6-1; TRBD1 is a possible D gene (5 bases). The CDR3 extends over 14 amino acids. Germline V gene data show CDR1 as MNHNS and CDR2 as SASEGT. V gave up 1 base and J gave up 7 bases, with 11 bases separating them. The CDR3 is CASSEGDSRQPQHF. The CDR3 nucleotides read TGTGCCAGCAGTGAAGGAGACAGCCGGCAGCCCCAGCATTTT.

The chain has TRBV11-3 and TRBJ2-1; 11 bases agree with TRBD2. The CDR3 extends over 16 amino acids. Per germline, CDR1 SGHNT and CDR2 YENEEA. V shed 1 base and J 8 bases; nucleotides not matched to a gene: 7. The chain's CDR3 is CASSLGRTSGSDEQFF. DNA of the CDR3: TGTGCCAGCAGCTTAGGCCGGACTAGCGGGTCGGATGAGCAGTTCTTC.

This clone appeared once. V and J are TRBV4-1 and TRBJ1-5, with TRBD1 identical over 7 bases. J gave up 3 bases and V 1 base, and 3 bases lay outside the gene matches. This CDR3 contains 15 residues. Germline assignment: CDR1 MGHRA and CDR2 YSYEKL. CDR3 residues: CASSQGGQVNQPQHF. As DNA, the CDR3 is TGCGCCAGCAGCCAAGGAGGACAGGTCAATCAGCCCCAGCATTTT.

The genes are TRBV7-8 and TRBJ2-7, with 12 bases that match TRBD2. The CDR3 extends over 16 amino acids. Unmatched junction bases numbered 4, after V lost 2 bases and J lost 2 bases. CDR1 is SGHVS, CDR2 FQNEAQ, per germline. The CDR3 bases are TGTGCCAGCAGCTTATACCTAGCGGGAGGGCCCTACGAGCAGTACTTC. This translates into CASSLYLAGGPYEQYF.

The CDR3 loop reads CASSWAGTSGEQFF. CDR3 nucleotide sequence: TGTGCCAGCAGCTGGGCCGGGACTAGCGGTGAGCAGTTCTTC. This chain links TRBV5-4 with TRBJ2-1; 11 positions match TRBD2. V shed 3 bases and J 9 bases; nucleotides not matched to a gene: 5. The V gene's germline CDR1 is SGHNT and CDR2 YYREEE (reference sequence). The CDR3 is 14 amino acids.

In this sample, this clone turned up once. The chain uses TRBV9 and TRBJ2-2; 8 bases map to TRBD1. V shed 4 bases and J 6 bases; nucleotides not matched to a gene: 11. CDR3 length equals 16 residues. Germline V CDR1 and CDR2: SGDLS, YYNGEE. In DNA form, the CDR3 reads TGTGCCAGCAGCCCTTCCGGACAGGGCGGCGCCGGGGAGCTGTTTTTT. Encoded protein: CASSPSGQGGAGELFF.

The chain links TRBV5-1 to TRBJ1-2; TRBD1 aligns across 9 bases. After removal of 0 bases from V and 8 bases from J, the junction contained 8 bases not matched to a gene. In germline, CDR1 is SGHRS, CDR2 YFSETQ. The CDR3 covers 15 residues. The chain's CDR3 is CASSLEGQGTRGYTF. In DNA form, the CDR3 reads TGCGCCAGCAGCTTGGAGGGACAGGGCACTAGAGGCTACACCTTC.

This clone appeared a few times. The V call is TRBV9, the J call TRBJ2-3, with D hard to call. The CDR3 is 14 residues long. The V end lost 0 bases, the J end lost 2 bases, and 7 bases lay between the germline ends. Germline V gene sequence: CDR1 SGDLS, CDR2 YYNGEE. The CDR3 spells CASSVGTNTDTQYF. The CDR3 DNA sequence: TGTGCCAGCAGCGTAGGTACTAACACAGATACGCAGTATTTT.

The V and J genes are TRBV27 and TRBJ2-1, with TRBD1 as a possible D gene (6 bases). Germline CDR1 and CDR2: MNHEY and SMNVEV (reference sequence). Trimming took off 5 bases at V and 6 bases at J, with 11 bases between the two ends. There are 13 residues in the CDR3. CDR3 DNA: TGTGCCAGCAGTCTATTGACAGGCAATGAGCAGTTCTTC. This translates into CASSLLTGNEQFF.

The CDR3 reads CASSRGLATNEQFF. The DNA of the CDR3 is TGTGCCAGCAGCCGTGGACTAGCGACCAATGAGCAGTTCTTC. The chain recombines TRBV7-7 with TRBJ2-1; 9 bases are a match to TRBD2. Germline V gene data show CDR1 as SSHAT and CDR2 as FNYEAQ (reference sequence). V dropped 5 bases and J dropped 6; count of bases not matched to a gene: 5. CDR3 length: 14 amino acids. The full variable domain, in which reference TRBV7-7 and TRBJ2-1 provide the parts outside the CDR3, is GAGVSQSPRYKVTKRGQDVTLRCDPISSHATLYWYQQALGQGPEFLTYFNYEAQPDKSGLPSDRFSAERPEGSISTLTIQRTEQRDSAMYRCASSRGLATNEQFFGPGTRLTVL.

This chain joins TRBV30 and TRBJ1-1; 8 bases map to TRBD1. CDR1 is GTSNPN and CDR2 is SVGIG in the germline V gene (reference sequence). The CDR3 is 15 amino acids. J gave up 1 base and V 4 bases, and 8 bases lay outside the gene matches. The CDR3 DNA sequence: TGTGCCTGGAATTTACATGGGACAGGGAACACTGAAGCTTTCTTT. Its translation: CAWNLHGTGNTEAFF.

The V and J genes are TRBV5-1 and TRBJ2-2; D uncertain. The CDR3 covers 14 residues. CDR1 and CDR2 (germline): SGHRS, YFSETQ. V dropped 7 bases and J dropped 2 bases, with 12 bases sitting between them. In nucleotides, the CDR3 is TGCGCCAGCGGCGCGGCGGTAAACACCGGGGAGCTGTTTTTT. As protein: CASGAAVNTGELFF.

The rearrangement joins TRBV5-1 to TRBJ1-1; TRBD1 is a possible D gene (6 bases). V was clipped by 2 bases and J by 8 bases, with 16 bases between them. The CDR3 loop spans 14 amino acids. Germline CDR1 is SGHRS and CDR2 is YFSETQ. The CDR3 DNA is TGCGCCAGCAGCTTCACATCGACAGGATTAGAAGCTTTCTTT. This translates into CASSFTSTGLEAFF.

The chain uses TRBV5-6 and TRBJ1-3; weak D call: TRBD1 (6 bases). Trimming cost V 6 bases and J 7 bases, with 14 bases left between them. The CDR3 length is 13 residues. Germline V gene sequence: CDR1 SGHDT, CDR2 YYEEEE. CDR3 in amino acids: CASKAQGPNTIYF. As DNA, the CDR3 is TGTGCCAGCAAGGCACAGGGTCCCAACACCATATATTTT.

CDR3 residues: CASSDGSGSYNEQFF. DNA of the CDR3: TGTGCCAGCAGTGATGGGAGTGGGTCCTACAATGAGCAGTTCTTC. The chain links TRBV2 to TRBJ2-1, with D perhaps TRBD2 (5 bases). The CDR3 has 15 residues. Germline V CDR1 and CDR2: SNHLY, FYNNEI. Trimming stripped 3 bases from V and 1 base from J, with 10 bases between.

The V call is TRBV18, the J call TRBJ2-1; 8 nucleotides align to TRBD1. The trim removed 6 bases at V and 8 bases at J, leaving 3 bases unmatched. The CDR3 covers 12 residues. Per the germline V gene, CDR1 is KGHSH and CDR2 is LQKENI. The CDR3 nucleotides are TGTGCCAGCTCGGACAGGGTCCATGAGCAGTTCTTC. Residues: CASSDRVHEQFF.

The rearrangement links TRBV29-1 to TRBJ2-5, with 8 bases identical to TRBD1. Germline CDR1 and CDR2: SQVTM and ANQGSEA. This CDR3 comprises 13 residues. The trim removed 5 bases at V and 4 bases at J, leaving 6 bases unmatched. CDR3 residues: CSVRQGAGETQYF. As DNA, the CDR3 is TGCAGCGTTCGGCAGGGGGCTGGAGAGACCCAGTACTTC.

This chain links TRBV7-2 with TRBJ2-5, with TRBD2 matching over 8 bases. V was clipped by 1 base and J by 5 bases; unmatched bases: 9. In germline, CDR1 is SGHTA, CDR2 FQGNSA. The CDR3 is 16 residues long. The CDR3 sequence is CASSLEASGSPETQYF. The DNA of the CDR3 is TGTGCCAGCAGCTTAGAGGCCAGCGGGAGTCCCGAGACCCAGTACTTC.

J is TRBJ2-7 and V is TRBV6-5, with 11 bases identical to TRBD2. CDR3 length: 14 residues. V gave up 6 bases and J gave up 5 bases; unmatched junction bases: 6. The germline CDR1 and CDR2 sequences are MNHEY and SVGAGI. The CDR3: CASRLAGGPHEQYF. CDR3 DNA: TGTGCCAGCAGGTTAGCGGGAGGGCCCCACGAGCAGTACTTC.

The chain joins TRBV18 to TRBJ1-2, with D unresolved. The CDR3 sequence is 12 residues long. Germline V gene data show CDR1 as KGHSH and CDR2 as LQKENI. The germline V and J ends were trimmed by 6 bases and 7 bases, with 12 bases remaining between them. The CDR3 DNA sequence: TGTGCCAGCTCCCCTGAAGAAGCTGGCTACACCTTC. As protein: CASSPEEAGYTF. Filled out from reference TRBV18 and TRBJ1-2, the complete variable domain reads NAGVMQNPRHLVRRRGQEARLRCSPMKGHSHVYWYRQLPEEGLKFMVYLQKENIIDESGMPKERFSAEFPKEGPSILRIQQVVRGDSAAYFCASSPEEAGYTFGSGTRLTVV.

V is TRBV7-2 and J is TRBJ2-7; D is unclear. The CDR3 has 13 amino acids. Germline CDR1 reads SGHTA; CDR2 reads FQGNSA. V shed 3 bases and J shed 2 bases, with 8 bases lying between them. The DNA for the CDR3 is TGTGCCAGCAGCTTCGCGAGCCCCTACGAGCAGTACTTC. Translating it yields CASSFASPYEQYF.